This record concerns one TCR beta chain sequence. The antigen is undetermined. In every patient, relapse followed autologous stem cell transplantation, while exposure to brentuximab vedotin differed. Assay: immunoSEQ multiplex PCR; the TCRdb copy retains only in-frame clones and omits some. The sample has around 100,000 clones; around 88% are singletons. Germline V gives CDR1 SGHAT, CDR2 FQNNGV. V gave up 4 bases and J gave up 1 base; unmatched junction bases: 8. The CDR3 has 17 residues. This sample is part of a study of PD-1 blockade in classical Hodgkin lymphoma. Regarding the study as a whole: In CD4+ cells, TCR diversity went up significantly by C4D1, but in CD8+ cells it did not. The authors excluded patients who started nivolumab under 1 year after ASCT.

The clonotype originates from a human donor with classical Hodgkin lymphoma. Sequencing used peripheral blood mononuclear cells (PBMCs), obtained before the second cycle of nivolumab. The rearrangement links TRBV11-2 to TRBJ1-5, with 9 bases lining up with TRBD1. CDR3 residues: CASSSHRGQGSNQPQHF. The DNA of the CDR3 is TGTGCCAGCAGCTCCCACAGGGGGCAAGGGAGCAATCAGCCCCAGCATTTT.